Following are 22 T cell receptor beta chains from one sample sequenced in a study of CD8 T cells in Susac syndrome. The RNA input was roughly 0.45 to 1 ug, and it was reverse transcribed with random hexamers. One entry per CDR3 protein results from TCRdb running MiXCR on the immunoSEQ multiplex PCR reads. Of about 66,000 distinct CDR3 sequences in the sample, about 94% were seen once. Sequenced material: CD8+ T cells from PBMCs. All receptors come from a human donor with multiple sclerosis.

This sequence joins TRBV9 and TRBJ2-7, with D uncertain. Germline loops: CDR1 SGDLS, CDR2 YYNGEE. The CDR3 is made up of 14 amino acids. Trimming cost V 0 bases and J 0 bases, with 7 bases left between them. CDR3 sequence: CASSVVGNSYEQYF. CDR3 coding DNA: TGTGCCAGCAGCGTAGTGGGCAACTCCTACGAGCAGTACTTC.

CDR3 DNA: TGCAGCGTTGCACAGGTCTATGGCTACACCTTC. It yields the protein CSVAQVYGYTF. The genes are TRBV29-1 and TRBJ1-2; maybe TRBD1 (5 bases). The CDR3 contains 11 residues. V was cut by 4 bases and J by 4 bases, with 7 bases left in between. Germline CDR1 is SQVTM and CDR2 is ANQGSEA.

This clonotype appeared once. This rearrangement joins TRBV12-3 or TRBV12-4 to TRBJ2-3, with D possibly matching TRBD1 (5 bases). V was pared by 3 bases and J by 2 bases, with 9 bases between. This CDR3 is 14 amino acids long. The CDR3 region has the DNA TGTGCCAGCAGTTTTCAGGGCCTCACAGATACGCAGTATTTT. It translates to CASSFQGLTDTQYF.

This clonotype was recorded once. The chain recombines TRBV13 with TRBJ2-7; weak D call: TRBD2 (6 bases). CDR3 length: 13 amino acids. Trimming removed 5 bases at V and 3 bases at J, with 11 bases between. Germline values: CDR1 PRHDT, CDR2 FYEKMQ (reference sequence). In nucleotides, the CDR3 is TGTGCCAGCAGCCGGGGTAGCGGCTACGAGCAGTACTTC. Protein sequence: CASSRGSGYEQYF.

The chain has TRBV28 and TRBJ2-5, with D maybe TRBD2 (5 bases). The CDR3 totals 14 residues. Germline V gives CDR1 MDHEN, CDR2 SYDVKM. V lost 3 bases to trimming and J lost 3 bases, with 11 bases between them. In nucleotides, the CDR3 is TGTGCCAGCAGTTTGGAGTCGAGGGAAGAGACCCAGTACTTC. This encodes CASSLESREETQYF.

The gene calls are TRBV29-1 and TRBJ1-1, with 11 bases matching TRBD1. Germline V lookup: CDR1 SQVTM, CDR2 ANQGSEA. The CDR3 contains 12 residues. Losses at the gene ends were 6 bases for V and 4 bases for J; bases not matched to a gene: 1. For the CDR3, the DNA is TGCAGCGTGGGGACAGGGGGCACTGAAGCTTTCTTT. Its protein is CSVGTGGTEAFF.

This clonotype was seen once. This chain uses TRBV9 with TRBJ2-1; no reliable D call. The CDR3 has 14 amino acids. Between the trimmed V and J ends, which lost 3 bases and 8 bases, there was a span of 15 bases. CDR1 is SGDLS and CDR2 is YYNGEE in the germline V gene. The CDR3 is CASSAQADFHEQFF. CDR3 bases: TGTGCCAGCAGCGCCCAGGCGGATTTCCATGAGCAGTTCTTC.

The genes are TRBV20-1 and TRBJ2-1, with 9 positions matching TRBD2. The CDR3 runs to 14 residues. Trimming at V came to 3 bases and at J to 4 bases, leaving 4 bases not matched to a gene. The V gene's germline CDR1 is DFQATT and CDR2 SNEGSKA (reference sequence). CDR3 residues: CSASSTSGYNEQFF. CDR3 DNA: TGCAGTGCTAGTTCGACTAGCGGATACAATGAGCAGTTCTTC.

CDR3 sequence: CSAGPRDRDPYEQYF. Written as DNA, the CDR3 is TGCAGTGCTGGCCCCCGGGACAGGGATCCCTACGAGCAGTACTTC. The chain employs TRBV20-1 and TRBJ2-7; 9 positions agree with TRBD1. The CDR3 loop spans 15 amino acids. Germline V gene data show CDR1 as DFQATT and CDR2 as SNEGSKA (reference sequence). V shed 5 bases and J 2 bases; nucleotides not matched to a gene: 10.

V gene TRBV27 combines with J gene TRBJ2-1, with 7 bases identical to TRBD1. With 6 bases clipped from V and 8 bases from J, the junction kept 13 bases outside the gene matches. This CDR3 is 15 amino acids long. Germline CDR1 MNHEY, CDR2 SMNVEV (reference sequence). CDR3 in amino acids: CASSVGQSLWDEQFF. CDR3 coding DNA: TGTGCCAGCAGCGTGGGACAGTCGCTTTGGGATGAGCAGTTCTTC.

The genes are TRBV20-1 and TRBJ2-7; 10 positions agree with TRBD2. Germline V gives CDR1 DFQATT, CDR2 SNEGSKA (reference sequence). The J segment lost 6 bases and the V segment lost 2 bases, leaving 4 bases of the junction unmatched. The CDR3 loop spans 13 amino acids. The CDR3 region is CSARLAGVPEQYF. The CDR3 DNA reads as TGCAGTGCTAGACTAGCGGGAGTCCCCGAGCAGTACTTC.

The CDR3 coding sequence is TGTGCCAGCAGTACCGGGGGAGAAGCTTTCTTT. Translation: CASSTGGEAFF. This rearrangement joins TRBV27 to TRBJ1-1; possibly TRBD1 for D (5 bases). The CDR3 is 11 amino acids. Trimming removed 5 bases from V and 8 bases from J, with 9 bases in between. In germline, CDR1 is MNHEY, CDR2 SMNVEV (reference sequence).

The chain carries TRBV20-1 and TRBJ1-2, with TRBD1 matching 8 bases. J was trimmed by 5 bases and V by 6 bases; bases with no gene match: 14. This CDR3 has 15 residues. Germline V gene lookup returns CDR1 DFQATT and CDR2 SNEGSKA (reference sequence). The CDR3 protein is CSAPRPQGARYGYTF. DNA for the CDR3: TGCAGTGCCCCCCGGCCCCAGGGGGCGCGATATGGCTACACCTTC.

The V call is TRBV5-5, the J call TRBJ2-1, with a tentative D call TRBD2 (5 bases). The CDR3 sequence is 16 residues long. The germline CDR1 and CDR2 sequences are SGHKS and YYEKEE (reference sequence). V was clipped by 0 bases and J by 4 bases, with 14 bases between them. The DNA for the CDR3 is TGTGCCAGCAGCTTGGCCGAGGGCGCACCTTACAATGAGCAGTTCTTC. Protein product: CASSLAEGAPYNEQFF.

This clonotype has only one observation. CDR3 in DNA: TGTGCCTGGAGTGGGGAATTGGTGAGCTCCTACAATGAGCAGTTCTTC. This sequence encodes CAWSGELVSSYNEQFF. The J gene is TRBJ2-1, the V gene TRBV30; D uncertain. The CDR3 covers 16 residues. Germline V gives CDR1 GTSNPN, CDR2 SVGIG (reference sequence). Trimming removed 1 base from V and 0 bases from J, with 13 bases in between. Looking up the rest from reference TRBV30 and TRBJ2-1 gives the full variable domain: SQTIHQWPATLVQPVGSPLSLECTVEGTSNPNLYWYRQAAGRGLQLLFYSVGIGQISSEVPQNLSASRPQDRQFILSSKKLLLSDSGFYLCAWSGELVSSYNEQFFGPGTRLTVL.

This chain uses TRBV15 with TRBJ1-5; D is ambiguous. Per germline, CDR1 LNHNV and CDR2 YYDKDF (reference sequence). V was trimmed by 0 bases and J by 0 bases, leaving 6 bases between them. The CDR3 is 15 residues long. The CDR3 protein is CATSRESASNQPQHF. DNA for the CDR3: TGTGCCACCAGCAGAGAGAGTGCTAGCAATCAGCCCCAGCATTTT.

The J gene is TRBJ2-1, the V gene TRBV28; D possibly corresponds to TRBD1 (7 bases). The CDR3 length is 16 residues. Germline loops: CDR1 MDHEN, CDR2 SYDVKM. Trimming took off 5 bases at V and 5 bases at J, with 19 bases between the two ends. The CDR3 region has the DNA TGTGCCAGCAGTACCAAGGCAGGGGGGAATAACAATGAGCAGTTCTTC. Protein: CASSTKAGGNNNEQFF. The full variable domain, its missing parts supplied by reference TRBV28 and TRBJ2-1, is DVKVTQSSRYLVKRTGEKVFLECVQDMDHENMFWYRQDPGLGLRLIYFSYDVKMKEKGDIPEGYSVSREKKERFSLILESASTNQTSMYLCASSTKAGGNNNEQFFGPGTRLTVL.

In nucleotides, the CDR3 is TGTGCCAGCAGTTTGGGGAACCCCCACGAGCAGTACTTC. Translation gives CASSLGNPHEQYF. The chain joins TRBV27 to TRBJ2-7; D gene unclear. This CDR3 is 13 amino acids long. Germline-derived CDR1 and CDR2 are MNHEY and SMNVEV (reference sequence). V was clipped by 3 bases and J by 5 bases, with 11 bases between them.

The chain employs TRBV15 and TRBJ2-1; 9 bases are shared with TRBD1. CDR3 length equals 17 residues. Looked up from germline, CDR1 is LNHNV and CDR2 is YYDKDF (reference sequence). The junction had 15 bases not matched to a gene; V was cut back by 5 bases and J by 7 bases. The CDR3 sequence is CATSPSPGQGMPNEQFF. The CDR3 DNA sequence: TGTGCCACCAGCCCTTCCCCGGGACAGGGTATGCCAAATGAGCAGTTCTTC.

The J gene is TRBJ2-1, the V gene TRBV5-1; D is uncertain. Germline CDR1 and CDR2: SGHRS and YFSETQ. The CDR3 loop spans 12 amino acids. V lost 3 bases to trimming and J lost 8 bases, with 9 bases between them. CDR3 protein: CASSSRPDEQFF. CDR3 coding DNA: TGCGCCAGCAGCTCTCGTCCGGATGAGCAGTTCTTC.

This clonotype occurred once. CDR3 DNA: TGCAGCGGCACAGGGGACAAGGGCGAGCAGTACTTC. This translates into CSGTGDKGEQYF. The chain employs TRBV29-1 and TRBJ2-7; 7 bases map to TRBD1. The germline V gene has CDR1 SQVTM and CDR2 ANQGSEA. V was clipped by 7 bases and J by 6 bases; unmatched bases: 9. The CDR3 contains 12 residues.

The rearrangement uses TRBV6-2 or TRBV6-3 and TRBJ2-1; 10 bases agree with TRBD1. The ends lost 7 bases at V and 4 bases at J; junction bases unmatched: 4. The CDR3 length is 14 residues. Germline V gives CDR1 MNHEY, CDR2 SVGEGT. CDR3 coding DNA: TGTGCCAGCACCAGGACAGGGGGGTACAATGAGCAGTTCTTC. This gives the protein CASTRTGGYNEQFF.